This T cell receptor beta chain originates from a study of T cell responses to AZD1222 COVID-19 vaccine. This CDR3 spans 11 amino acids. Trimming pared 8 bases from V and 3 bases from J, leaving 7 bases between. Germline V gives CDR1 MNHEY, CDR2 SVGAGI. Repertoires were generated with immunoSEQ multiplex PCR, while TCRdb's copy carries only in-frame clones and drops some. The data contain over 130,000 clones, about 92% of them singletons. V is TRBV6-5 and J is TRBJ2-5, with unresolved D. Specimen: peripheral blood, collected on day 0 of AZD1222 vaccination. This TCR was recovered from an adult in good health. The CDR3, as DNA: TGTGCCAGCCGACGGGAAGAGACCCAGTACTTC. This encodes CASRREETQYF.